The next 15 T cell receptor beta chains were all read from a single sample in a study of OX40 agonist ivuxolimab in advanced cancers. Clones were sequenced by immunoSEQ multiplex PCR, and TCRdb holds only the in-frame ones, with some missing. The data show about 69,000 clones, with around 89% seen just once and over 9.5% held by the top ten. The sample here was CD4+ or CD8+ T cells sorted from blood, taken in a trial of the OX40 agonist ivuxolimab. These receptors came from an adult with an advanced solid tumor such as melanoma, head and neck, liver or kidney cancer.

The V and J genes are TRBV11-3 and TRBJ2-7, with a tentative D call TRBD1 (6 bases). Germline CDR1 reads SGHNT; CDR2 reads YENEEA. V lost 6 bases and J lost 9, with 18 bases in between. The CDR3 contains 13 residues. The CDR3 loop is CASRTGTKSRQYF. In DNA form, the CDR3 reads TGTGCCAGCAGAACCGGGACAAAGTCTCGGCAGTACTTC.

This sequence joins TRBV7-9 and TRBJ1-5; 8 bases are shared with TRBD1. With V trimmed by 2 bases and J by 9 bases, 9 bases remained unmatched. CDR1 is SEHNR and CDR2 is FQNEAQ in the germline V gene (reference sequence). There are 15 residues in the CDR3. The DNA of the CDR3 is TGTGCCAGCAGCTTAACGGGACAGGTGGGGCCGCCCCAGCATTTT. It encodes CASSLTGQVGPPQHF.

The rearrangement links TRBV7-9 to TRBJ2-7, with D tentatively TRBD1 (6 bases). The germline V and J ends were trimmed by 3 bases and 5 bases, with 11 bases remaining between them. This CDR3 spans 13 amino acids. The germline V gene has CDR1 SEHNR and CDR2 FQNEAQ (reference sequence). CDR3 DNA: TGTGCCAGCAGCTTCCAGGACAGCCACGAGCAGTACTTC. This codes for CASSFQDSHEQYF. The whole variable domain, remainder taken from reference TRBV7-9 and TRBJ2-7, is DTGVSQNPRHKITKRGQNVTFRCDPISEHNRLYWYRQTLGQGPEFLTYFQNEAQLEKSRLLSDRFSAERPKGSFSTLEIQRTEQGDSAMYLCASSFQDSHEQYFGPGTRLTVT.

The V call is TRBV7-2, the J call TRBJ2-3, with 9 bases lining up with TRBD2. The CDR3 contains 16 residues. V dropped 5 bases and J dropped 1; count of bases not matched to a gene: 7. The germline CDR1 and CDR2 sequences are SGHTA and FQGNSA. The CDR3 sequence: CASSALGLAGTDTQYF. CDR3 DNA sequence: TGTGCCAGCAGCGCCCTGGGACTAGCAGGCACAGATACGCAGTATTTT.

V and J are TRBV5-6 and TRBJ1-2; D is uncertain. Germline V lookup: CDR1 SGHDT, CDR2 YYEEEE. The length of the CDR3 is 12 residues. V was cut by 0 bases and J by 4 bases, with 4 bases left in between. The CDR3 protein is CASSLEVYGYTF. CDR3 bases: TGTGCCAGCAGCTTGGAGGTCTATGGCTACACCTTC.

This clone is a singleton in its sample. The rearrangement uses TRBV7-3 and TRBJ2-2, with D possibly matching TRBD1 (6 bases). This CDR3 comprises 14 residues. CDR1 and CDR2 from the germline V gene are SGHTA and FQGTGA. V lost 5 bases, J lost 7 bases, and 14 bases lay in between. CDR3 region: CASSKQIRGGELFF. CDR3 DNA sequence: TGTGCCAGCAGCAAACAGATCAGGGGCGGGGAGCTGTTTTTT.

The J gene is TRBJ2-1, the V gene TRBV28; 12 bases fit TRBD2. The CDR3 is 15 amino acids. The germline CDR1 and CDR2 sequences are MDHEN and SYDVKM. J lost 8 bases, V lost 3 bases, and 5 bases had no gene match. The CDR3 DNA follows: TGTGCCAGCAGTTTGCTAGCGGGAGGGATTGATGAGCAGTTCTTC. Its translation: CASSLLAGGIDEQFF.

V is TRBV29-1 and J is TRBJ2-5, with TRBD1 matching 9 bases. Germline V gives CDR1 SQVTM, CDR2 ANQGSEA. V shed 0 bases and J 4 bases; nucleotides not matched to a gene: 9. The CDR3 is 16 amino acids. CDR3 protein: CSVEDTGGATIETQYF. In DNA form, the CDR3 reads TGCAGCGTTGAAGACACAGGGGGCGCGACTATAGAGACCCAGTACTTC.

Remarks on this clone: Other DNA variants within this sample encode the same CDR3. The rearrangement joins TRBV7-2 to TRBJ2-5; D call uncertain. The V end was cut by 2 bases, the J end by 4 bases, with 2 bases between. Germline lookup yields CDR1 SGHTA and CDR2 FQGNSA. The CDR3 contains 11 residues. The CDR3 coding sequence is TGTGCCAGCAGCTTATCAGAGACCCAGTACTTC. Translation: CASSLSETQYF.

There are a few counts of this clone. The chain links TRBV7-3 to TRBJ2-1, with D hard to call. The CDR3 totals 13 residues. Trimming shortened V by 1 base and J by 5 bases, and 6 bases separated the two germline ends. CDR1 and CDR2 (germline): SGHTA, FQGTGA. Written as DNA, the CDR3 is TGTGCCAGCAGCTTAAGACCCCACAATGAGCAGTTCTTC. The encoded protein is CASSLRPHNEQFF.

The J gene is TRBJ1-5, the V gene TRBV5-3; D possibly corresponds to TRBD1 (6 bases). TRBV5-3 is classed as an ORF, of uncertain function. The CDR3 covers 15 residues. Trimming removed 1 base from V and 5 bases from J, with 13 bases in between. The DNA of the CDR3 is TGTGCCAGAAGCTTGAAGGGGGATCTGGATCAGCCCCAGCATTTT. Its protein is CARSLKGDLDQPQHF.

This chain joins TRBV7-9 and TRBJ2-7; 13 bases are a match to TRBD2. Per the germline V gene, CDR1 is SEHNR and CDR2 is FQNEAQ (reference sequence). Trimming at V came to 0 bases and at J to 4 bases, leaving 9 bases not matched to a gene. This CDR3 comprises 18 residues. The CDR3: CASSLAGVGTSGEYEQYF. CDR3 in DNA: TGTGCCAGCAGCTTAGCCGGGGTTGGGACTAGCGGGGAGTACGAGCAGTACTTC.

The rearrangement joins TRBV7-3 to TRBJ1-1; D is unclear. The CDR3 contains 14 residues. Deletions cut 6 bases from V and 0 bases from J, with 11 bases between. The germline CDR1 and CDR2 sequences are SGHTA and FQGTGA. CDR3 sequence: CASSSLGMNTEAFF. For the CDR3, the DNA is TGTGCCAGCAGTTCATTGGGGATGAACACTGAAGCTTTCTTT.

J is TRBJ1-5 and V is TRBV6-6; no clear D gene. With 2 bases removed from V and 3 bases from J, the gap between germline ends came to 11 bases. The CDR3 consists of 15 residues. Per germline, CDR1 MNHNY and CDR2 SVGAGI (reference sequence). This chain's CDR3 is CASSYPGGNNQPQHF. The DNA of the CDR3 is TGTGCCAGCAGTTACCCGGGTGGGAACAATCAGCCCCAGCATTTT.

The V call is TRBV4-3, the J call TRBJ2-6; D is uncertain. V dropped 2 bases and J dropped 6 bases, with 11 bases sitting between them. Germline V gene sequence: CDR1 LGHNA, CDR2 YSLEER. The CDR3 has 15 amino acids. CDR3 sequence reads: CASSQMQALANVLTF. As DNA, the CDR3 is TGCGCCAGCAGCCAAATGCAGGCCTTGGCCAACGTCCTGACTTTC.